These T cell receptor beta chains were read from a single sample in a study of beta chain features in type 1 diabetes. Profiling relied on immunoSEQ multiplex PCR, and the TCRdb table lists in-frame clones only, not all of them. The sample carries about 150,000 clones, around 9% recorded once. The sequenced sample consisted of central memory CD4+ T cells from blood. These receptors were collected from a woman between 25 and 40 years old with type 1 diabetes. CDR3s include the opening cysteine and the closing phenylalanine or tryptophan. A D gene is named only where the DNA matches it firmly. Clone size is shown for a subset of rows, as once, few, many or a class of expanded clone.

D gene: TRBD2; J gene: TRBJ2-1; clone size: few; CDR3 length: 17; V gene: TRBV19; CDR3 protein: CASTSGLAGGYYNEQFF; CDR3 DNA: TGTGCCAGTACCTCAGGACTAGCGGGAGGTTACTACAATGAGCAGTTCTTC
D gene: TRBD1; J gene: TRBJ1-2; clone size: few; CDR3 length: 13; V gene: TRBV7-9; CDR3 protein: CASSSPYRGLYTF; CDR3 DNA: TGTGCCAGCAGCTCCCCGTACAGGGGATTGTACACCTTC
D gene: TRBD2; J gene: TRBJ2-7; clone size: -; CDR3 length: 14; V gene: TRBV2; CDR3 protein: CASIWTSGTGEQYF; CDR3 DNA: TGTGCCAGCATCTGGACTAGCGGTACTGGAGAGCAGTACTTC
D gene: -; J gene: TRBJ2-7; clone size: -; CDR3 length: 13; V gene: TRBV6-1; CDR3 protein: CASSLQGVYEQYF; CDR3 DNA: TGTGCCAGCAGTTTACAGGGTGTCTACGAGCAGTACTTC
D gene: -; J gene: TRBJ2-7; clone size: -; CDR3 length: 11; V gene: TRBV30; CDR3 protein: CAWSSGGEQYF; CDR3 DNA: TGTGCCTGGAGTTCCGGGGGCGAGCAGTACTTC
D gene: -; J gene: TRBJ2-7; clone size: -; CDR3 length: 13; V gene: TRBV5-4; CDR3 protein: CASSPISSYEQYF; CDR3 DNA: TGTGCCAGCAGCCCGATCAGCTCCTACGAGCAGTACTTC
D gene: TRBD1; J gene: TRBJ2-7; clone size: few; CDR3 length: 13; V gene: TRBV28; CDR3 protein: CASRGQGIHEQYF; CDR3 DNA: TGTGCCAGCAGAGGACAGGGAATCCACGAGCAGTACTTC
D gene: -; J gene: TRBJ1-2; clone size: few; CDR3 length: 12; V gene: TRBV29-1; CDR3 protein: CSVEGTYYGYTF; CDR3 DNA: TGCAGCGTTGAGGGGACATACTATGGCTACACCTTC
D gene: TRBD2; J gene: TRBJ2-3; clone size: few; CDR3 length: 12; V gene: TRBV2; CDR3 protein: CATGLDLGTQYF; CDR3 DNA: TGTGCCACGGGACTAGACCTCGGTACGCAGTATTTT
D gene: TRBD2; J gene: TRBJ2-1; clone size: few; CDR3 length: 14; V gene: TRBV2; CDR3 protein: CASSRTSLINEQFF; CDR3 DNA: TGTGCCAGCAGTAGGACTAGTCTTATAAATGAGCAGTTCTTC
D gene: -; J gene: TRBJ2-1; clone size: -; CDR3 length: 14; V gene: TRBV18; CDR3 protein: CASSPSGSNNEQFF; CDR3 DNA: TGTGCCAGCTCACCATCCGGGAGTAATAATGAGCAGTTCTTC
D gene: TRBD1; J gene: TRBJ1-1; clone size: -; CDR3 length: 14; V gene: TRBV19; CDR3 protein: CASSHGQGDTEAFF; CDR3 DNA: TGTGCCAGTAGTCACGGACAGGGTGACACTGAAGCTTTCTTT
D gene: TRBD2; J gene: TRBJ2-1; clone size: -; CDR3 length: 14; V gene: TRBV30; CDR3 protein: CAWTSGSSYNEQFF; CDR3 DNA: TGTGCCTGGACTAGCGGTAGCTCCTACAATGAGCAGTTCTTC
D gene: TRBD2; J gene: TRBJ2-5; clone size: -; CDR3 length: 15; V gene: TRBV18; CDR3 protein: CASSPGTSGRETQYF; CDR3 DNA: TGTGCCAGCTCACCGGGGACTAGCGGGAGAGAGACCCAGTACTTC
D gene: -; J gene: TRBJ1-1; clone size: few; CDR3 length: 12; V gene: TRBV7-8; CDR3 protein: CASSTTGTEAFF; CDR3 DNA: TGTGCCAGCAGCACCACGGGGACTGAAGCTTTCTTT
D gene: TRBD2; J gene: TRBJ2-1; clone size: few; CDR3 length: 17; V gene: TRBV18; CDR3 protein: CASSPRASGKRRNEQFF; CDR3 DNA: TGTGCCAGCTCACCAAGGGCTAGCGGGAAGAGGCGGAATGAGCAGTTCTTC
D gene: -; J gene: TRBJ1-5; clone size: -; CDR3 length: 16; V gene: TRBV18; CDR3 protein: CASSPQSGYSNQPQHF; CDR3 DNA: TGTGCCAGCTCACCCCAGTCGGGTTATAGCAATCAGCCCCAGCATTTT
D gene: -; J gene: TRBJ2-6; clone size: few; CDR3 length: 14; V gene: TRBV28; CDR3 protein: CASSRGSGANVLTF; CDR3 DNA: TGTGCCAGCAGTCGCGGCTCTGGGGCCAACGTCCTGACTTTC
D gene: TRBD2; J gene: TRBJ2-1; clone size: -; CDR3 length: 14; V gene: TRBV9; CDR3 protein: CASSLAQGGGKQFF; CDR3 DNA: TGTGCCAGCAGCCTCGCCCAGGGCGGGGGTAAGCAGTTCTTC
D gene: TRBD2; J gene: TRBJ2-7; clone size: few; CDR3 length: 14; V gene: TRBV27; CDR3 protein: CASSFRLADSEQYF; CDR3 DNA: TGTGCCAGCAGTTTCAGGCTAGCGGATAGCGAGCAGTACTTC
D gene: -; J gene: TRBJ1-5; clone size: -; CDR3 length: 16; V gene: TRBV4-2; CDR3 protein: CASSQDATRPNQPQHF; CDR3 DNA: TGTGCCAGCAGCCAAGATGCAACCAGGCCCAATCAGCCCCAGCATTTT
D gene: TRBD1; J gene: TRBJ1-5; clone size: -; CDR3 length: 14; V gene: TRBV30; CDR3 protein: CACNRGLRNQPQHF; CDR3 DNA: TGTGCCTGCAACAGGGGATTACGCAATCAGCCCCAGCATTTT
D gene: TRBD1; J gene: TRBJ2-5; clone size: few; CDR3 length: 16; V gene: TRBV11-2; CDR3 protein: CASSLASGQRQETQYF; CDR3 DNA: TGTGCCAGCAGCTTAGCCTCGGGACAGCGCCAAGAGACCCAGTACTTC
D gene: -; J gene: TRBJ2-2; clone size: few; CDR3 length: 15; V gene: TRBV2; CDR3 protein: CAGQLAASFTGELFF; CDR3 DNA: TGTGCCGGTCAACTTGCGGCCTCGTTTACCGGGGAGCTGTTTTTT